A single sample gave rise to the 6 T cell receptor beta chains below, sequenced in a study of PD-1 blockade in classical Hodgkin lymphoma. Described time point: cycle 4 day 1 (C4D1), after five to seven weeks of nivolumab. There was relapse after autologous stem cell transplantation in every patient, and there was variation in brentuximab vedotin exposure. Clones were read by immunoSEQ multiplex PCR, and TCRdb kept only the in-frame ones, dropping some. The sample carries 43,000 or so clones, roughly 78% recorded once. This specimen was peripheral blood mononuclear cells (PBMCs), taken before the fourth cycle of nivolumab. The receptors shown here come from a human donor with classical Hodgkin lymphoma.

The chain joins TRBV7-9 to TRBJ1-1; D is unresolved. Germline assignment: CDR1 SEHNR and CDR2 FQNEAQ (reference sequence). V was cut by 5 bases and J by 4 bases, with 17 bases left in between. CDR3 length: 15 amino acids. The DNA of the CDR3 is TGTGCCAGCAGCCCTTCCATGGGGTGGGGCACTGAAGCTTTCTTT. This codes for CASSPSMGWGTEAFF.

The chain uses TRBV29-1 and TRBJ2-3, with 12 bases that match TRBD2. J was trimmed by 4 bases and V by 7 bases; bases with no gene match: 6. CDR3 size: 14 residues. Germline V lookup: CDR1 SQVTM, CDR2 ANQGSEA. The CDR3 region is CSAGTSGLSDTQYF. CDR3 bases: TGCAGCGCGGGGACTAGCGGGTTGTCAGATACGCAGTATTTT.

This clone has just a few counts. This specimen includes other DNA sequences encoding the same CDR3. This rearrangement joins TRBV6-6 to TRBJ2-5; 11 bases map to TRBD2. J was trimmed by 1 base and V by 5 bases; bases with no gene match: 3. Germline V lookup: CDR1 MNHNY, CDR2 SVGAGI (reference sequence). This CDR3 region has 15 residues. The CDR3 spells CASSPLAGGQETQYF. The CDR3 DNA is TGTGCCAGCAGTCCCCTAGCGGGGGGCCAAGAGACCCAGTACTTC.

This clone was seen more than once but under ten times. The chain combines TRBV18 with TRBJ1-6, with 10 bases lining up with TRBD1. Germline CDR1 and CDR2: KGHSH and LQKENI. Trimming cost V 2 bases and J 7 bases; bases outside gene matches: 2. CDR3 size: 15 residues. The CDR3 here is CASSPGTGENSPLHF. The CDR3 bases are TGTGCCAGCTCACCAGGGACAGGGGAGAATTCACCCCTCCACTTT.

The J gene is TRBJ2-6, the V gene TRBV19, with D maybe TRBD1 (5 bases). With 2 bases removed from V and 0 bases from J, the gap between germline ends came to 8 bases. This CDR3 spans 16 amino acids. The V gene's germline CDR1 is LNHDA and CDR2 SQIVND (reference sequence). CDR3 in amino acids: CASSINRHSGANVLTF. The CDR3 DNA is TGTGCCAGTAGTATAAACAGGCACTCTGGGGCCAACGTCCTGACTTTC. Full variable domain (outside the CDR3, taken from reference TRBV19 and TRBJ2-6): DGGITQSPKYLFRKEGQNVTLSCEQNLNHDAMYWYRQDPGQGLRLIYYSQIVNDFQKGDIAEGYSVSREKKESFPLTVTSAQKNPTAFYLCASSINRHSGANVLTFGAGSRLTVL.

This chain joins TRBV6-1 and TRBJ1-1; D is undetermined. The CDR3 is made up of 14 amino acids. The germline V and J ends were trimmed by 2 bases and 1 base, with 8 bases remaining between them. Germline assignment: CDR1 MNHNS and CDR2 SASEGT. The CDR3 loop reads CASSETKGNTEAFF. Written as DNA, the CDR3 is TGTGCCAGCAGTGAAACTAAGGGGAACACTGAAGCTTTCTTT.